These 4 T cell receptor beta chains were all obtained from the same sample, sequenced in a study of blood T cell repertoires in COVID-19. Using immunoSEQ multiplex PCR, the repertoire was profiled, and TCRdb retains in-frame clones only, with some absent. The sample consists of fewer than 200,000 clones, 80% to 90% of them appearing once. The sequencing sample was made of peripheral blood. The receptors here all came from a man in his fifties with active or convalescent COVID-19.

The chain's CDR3 is CATRSMGNTEAFF. DNA of the CDR3: TGTGCCACCAGGAGTATGGGCAACACTGAAGCTTTCTTT. The chain is built from TRBV24-1 and TRBJ1-1; no reliable D call. CDR1 is KGHDR, CDR2 SFDVKD, per germline. The CDR3 sequence is 13 residues long. V was cut by 7 bases and J by 2 bases, with 10 bases left in between.

The chain is built from TRBV28 and TRBJ1-6; D not certain. This CDR3 has 13 residues. CDR1 and CDR2 (germline): MDHEN, SYDVKM. Trimming stripped 1 base from V and 6 bases from J, with 4 bases between. The CDR3 protein is CASSLSSNSPLHF. Written as DNA, the CDR3 is TGTGCCAGCAGTTTATCTTCTAATTCACCCCTCCACTTT.

The CDR3, as DNA: TGTGCCAGCAGCATCCTAGCCGAAGAGACCCAGTACTTC. Its protein product is CASSILAEETQYF. The chain joins TRBV12-3 or TRBV12-4 to TRBJ2-5; TRBD2 is a possible D gene (5 bases). Trimming stripped 6 bases from V and 3 bases from J, with 11 bases between. The CDR3 is 13 residues long.

V gene TRBV5-1 combines with J gene TRBJ1-1, with D possibly matching TRBD1 (6 bases). V was pared by 4 bases and J by 3 bases, with 19 bases between. This CDR3 contains 16 residues. Germline V gene lookup returns CDR1 SGHRS and CDR2 YFSETQ. CDR3: CASSLPRAGADTEAFF. The CDR3 DNA is TGCGCCAGCAGCCTACCCCGGGCGGGGGCGGACACTGAAGCTTTCTTT.